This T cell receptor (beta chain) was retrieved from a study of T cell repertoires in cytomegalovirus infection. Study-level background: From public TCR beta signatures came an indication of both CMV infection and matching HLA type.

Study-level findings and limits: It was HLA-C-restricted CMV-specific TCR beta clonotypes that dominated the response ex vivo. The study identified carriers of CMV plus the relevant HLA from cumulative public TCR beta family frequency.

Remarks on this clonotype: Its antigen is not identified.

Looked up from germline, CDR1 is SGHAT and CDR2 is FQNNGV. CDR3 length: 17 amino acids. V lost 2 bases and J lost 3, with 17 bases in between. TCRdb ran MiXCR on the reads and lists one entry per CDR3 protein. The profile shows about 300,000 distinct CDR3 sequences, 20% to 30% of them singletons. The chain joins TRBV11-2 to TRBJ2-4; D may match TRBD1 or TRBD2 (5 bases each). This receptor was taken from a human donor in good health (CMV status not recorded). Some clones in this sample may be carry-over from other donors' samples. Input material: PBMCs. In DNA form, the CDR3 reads TGTGCCAGCAGCTTAATTGGGACCTCCCTGGGCAAAAACATTCAGTACTTC. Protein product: CASSLIGTSLGKNIQYF.